The 30 T cell receptor beta chains below were found in one sample sequenced in a study of PD-1 blockade in classical Hodgkin lymphoma. The sample's time point: newly diagnosed, previously untreated cHL patient sample. Produced via immunoSEQ multiplex PCR; TCRdb's table is partial and in-frame only. The sample records tens of thousands of clones, about 93% being singletons. Sequenced sample: peripheral blood mononuclear cells (PBMCs). These receptor sequences come from a human donor with classical Hodgkin lymphoma.

The chain is built from TRBV4-3 and TRBJ1-1; 9 bases line up with TRBD1. V lost 1 base to trimming and J lost 1 base; unmatched junction nucleotides: 1. This CDR3 comprises 15 residues. Germline V gives CDR1 LGHNA, CDR2 YSLEER. DNA of the CDR3: TGCGCCAGCAGCCAAGCGGGACAGGGGAACACTGAAGCTTTCTTT. Its translation: CASSQAGQGNTEAFF.

This clone was picked up a small number of times. The chain joins TRBV7-9 to TRBJ2-5; 10 bases align to TRBD2. V gave up 6 bases and J gave up 2 bases; unmatched junction bases: 6. CDR1 and CDR2 (germline): SEHNR, FQNEAQ (reference sequence). This CDR3 has 15 amino acids. The CDR3 loop is CASSHLAGEQETQYF. The CDR3 DNA follows: TGTGCCAGCAGTCATCTAGCGGGGGAACAAGAGACCCAGTACTTC.

The J gene is TRBJ1-3, the V gene TRBV9, with D possibly matching TRBD1 (5 bases). There are 16 residues in the CDR3. Trimming left V 3 bases short and J 4 bases short, with 17 bases between. Germline V gives CDR1 SGDLS, CDR2 YYNGEE. As DNA, the CDR3 is TGTGCCAGCAGCGCGGGTTTCGGGGGTGCCGGAAACACCATATATTTT. Its translation is CASSAGFGGAGNTIYF. The full variable domain, its missing parts supplied by reference TRBV9 and TRBJ1-3, is DSGVTQTPKHLITATGQRVTLRCSPRSGDLSVYWYQQSLDQGLQFLIQYYNGEERAKGNILERFSAQQFPDLHSELNLSSLELGDSALYFCASSAGFGGAGNTIYFGEGSWLTVV.

The V and J genes are TRBV29-1 and TRBJ1-4; D ambiguous. The CDR3 sequence is 13 residues long. Between the trimmed V and J ends, which lost 6 bases and 5 bases, there was a span of 13 bases. CDR1 is SQVTM, CDR2 ANQGSEA, per germline. CDR3 in amino acids: CSVPGPKNEKLFF. In DNA, the CDR3 is TGCAGCGTACCGGGCCCTAAAAATGAAAAACTGTTTTTT.

The CDR3 loop is CASSPSSGQPYGYTF. As DNA, the CDR3 is TGCGCCAGCAGCCCCAGCTCGGGACAGCCCTATGGCTACACCTTC. V usage is TRBV5-1 and J usage is TRBJ1-2; 7 bases agree with TRBD1. Germline V gives CDR1 SGHRS, CDR2 YFSETQ. Trimming took 4 bases from V and 4 from J; bases not matched to a gene: 10. This CDR3 has 15 amino acids.

The gene calls are TRBV27 and TRBJ2-1, with unresolved D. V gave up 4 bases and J gave up 8 bases, with 12 bases separating them. There are 13 residues in the CDR3. Per germline, CDR1 MNHEY and CDR2 SMNVEV (reference sequence). CDR3 sequence: CASSSYLVDEQFF. CDR3 bases: TGTGCCAGCAGTTCTTATCTCGTGGATGAGCAGTTCTTC.

The rearrangement links TRBV6-5 to TRBJ1-2, with a possible D match to TRBD1 (5 bases). The CDR3 loop spans 13 amino acids. V lost 10 bases and J lost 5, with 17 bases in between. CDR1 is MNHEY, CDR2 SVGAGI, per germline. CDR3 sequence (DNA): TGTGCCACCGAGGGGACCCCAGGGTATGGCTACACCTTC. Protein sequence: CATEGTPGYGYTF.

This clone appeared once. The CDR3 loop reads CAIESAGRDEQFF. For the CDR3, the DNA is TGTGCCATCGAATCCGCGGGAAGAGATGAGCAGTTCTTC. The chain combines TRBV10-3 with TRBJ2-1; D may be TRBD2 (6 bases). The ends were cut back, 8 bases at V and 8 bases at J, with 16 bases in the middle. This CDR3 contains 13 residues. In germline, CDR1 is ENHRY, CDR2 SYGVKD.

The chain couples TRBV5-1 to TRBJ2-7; 8 bases agree with TRBD2. The length of the CDR3 is 15 residues. CDR1 is SGHRS and CDR2 is YFSETQ in the germline V gene. V lost 3 bases and J lost 2; bases outside the gene matches: 7. The CDR3 nucleotides read TGCGCCAGCAGCTCGGAAGCGGGGGCCCCCTACGAGCAGTACTTC. It is translated as CASSSEAGAPYEQYF.

J is TRBJ2-1 and V is TRBV9; the match to TRBD1 covers 10 bases. The germline gives CDR1 SGDLS, CDR2 YYNGEE. The CDR3 is 17 amino acids. The trim removed 4 bases at V and 4 bases at J, leaving 11 bases unmatched. The chain's CDR3 is CASSPLPPGQGYNEQFF. CDR3 nucleotides: TGTGCCAGCAGCCCTCTCCCCCCGGGACAGGGGTACAATGAGCAGTTCTTC.

This chain connects TRBV18 to TRBJ1-1; no reliable D call. V was shortened by 4 bases and J by 6 bases, with 18 bases between the two germline ends. Per the germline V gene, CDR1 is KGHSH and CDR2 is LQKENI. The CDR3 totals 15 residues. The CDR3 spells CASSLAALIAAEAFF. CDR3 nucleotides: TGTGCCAGCTCACTAGCGGCTCTCATCGCCGCTGAAGCTTTCTTT.

This sequence joins TRBV5-4 and TRBJ1-2, with 9 bases identical to TRBD1. The CDR3 loop spans 13 amino acids. Germline lookup yields CDR1 SGHNT and CDR2 YYREEE (reference sequence). J gave up 4 bases and V 5 bases, and 3 bases lay outside the gene matches. As DNA, the CDR3 is TGTGCCAGCAGTTCGGGACAGGGCTATGGCTACACCTTC. This encodes CASSSGQGYGYTF.

The chain is built from TRBV15 and TRBJ1-1; D is undetermined. CDR1 LNHNV and CDR2 YYDKDF come from the germline V gene (reference sequence). The V gene lost 0 bases and the J gene lost 0 bases, with 2 bases spanning the gap. This CDR3 region has 13 residues. CDR3 amino acids: CATSREMNTEAFF. CDR3 DNA: TGTGCCACCAGCAGAGAGATGAACACTGAAGCTTTCTTT.

This chain joins TRBV7-9 and TRBJ1-1, with D tentatively TRBD1 (6 bases). Trimming shortened V by 2 bases and J by 1 base, and 14 bases separated the two germline ends. Germline loops: CDR1 SEHNR, CDR2 FQNEAQ (reference sequence). The CDR3 has 16 residues. This chain's CDR3 is CASSLRITGTNTEAFF. Here the CDR3 DNA reads TGTGCCAGCAGCTTAAGGATTACAGGGACGAACACTGAAGCTTTCTTT. Using reference TRBV7-9 and TRBJ1-1 for the parts outside the CDR3, the full variable domain is DTGVSQNPRHKITKRGQNVTFRCDPISEHNRLYWYRQTLGQGPEFLTYFQNEAQLEKSRLLSDRFSAERPKGSFSTLEIQRTEQGDSAMYLCASSLRITGTNTEAFFGQGTRLTVV.

The chain has TRBV29-1 and TRBJ2-2, with D unresolved. Germline V lookup: CDR1 SQVTM, CDR2 ANQGSEA. Trimming cost V 7 bases and J 6 bases, with 15 bases left between them. The CDR3 is 13 amino acids. The DNA for the CDR3 is TGCAGCGCCTCAGCTAGTTTGGCCGGGGAGCTGTTTTTT. It encodes CSASASLAGELFF.

The CDR3 protein is CASLRTGVGTQYF. The CDR3 DNA is TGTGCCAGCCTAAGGACAGGGGTTGGGACCCAGTACTTC. The rearrangement joins TRBV2 to TRBJ2-5, with TRBD1 matching over 9 bases. CDR1 and CDR2 from the germline V gene are SNHLY and FYNNEI. The CDR3 has 13 residues. The V segment lost 8 bases and the J segment 7 bases; nucleotides outside the gene matches: 8. Complete variable domain (other parts from reference TRBV2 and TRBJ2-5): EPEVTQTPSHQVTQMGQEVILRCVPISNHLYFYWYRQILGQKVEFLVSFYNNEISEKSEIFDDQFSVERPDGSNFTLKIRSTKLEDSAMYFCASLRTGVGTQYFGPGTRLLVL.

This chain joins TRBV5-1 and TRBJ2-7, with TRBD1 as a possible D gene (6 bases). The CDR3 is 12 amino acids. Germline values: CDR1 SGHRS, CDR2 YFSETQ. V lost 7 bases to trimming and J lost 7 bases, with 15 bases between them. The CDR3 loop is CASSQGRGEQYF. CDR3 DNA: TGCGCCAGCTCACAGGGTAGGGGAGAGCAGTACTTC.

The CDR3 protein is CASSWGTVEDTQYF. The CDR3 DNA follows: TGCGCCAGCAGCTGGGGGACAGTCGAAGATACGCAGTATTTT. The chain has TRBV5-1 and TRBJ2-3; TRBD1 agrees at 7 bases. V lost 3 bases, J lost 5 bases, and 6 bases stayed unmatched. There are 14 residues in the CDR3. From germline, CDR1 is SGHRS and CDR2 YFSETQ.

The chain has TRBV5-1 and TRBJ2-7; D is uncertain. CDR3 size: 15 residues. Germline values: CDR1 SGHRS, CDR2 YFSETQ. Trimming shortened V by 4 bases and J by 1 base, and 15 bases separated the two germline ends. The CDR3 DNA reads TGCGCCAGCAGCCGCCTGGGCCCACCATCCTACGAGCAGTACTTC. Protein sequence: CASSRLGPPSYEQYF. Supplemented by reference TRBV5-1 and TRBJ2-7, the full variable domain reads KAGVTQTPRYLIKTRGQQVTLSCSPISGHRSVSWYQQTPGQGLQFLFEYFSETQRNKGNFPGRFSGRQFSNSRSEMNVSTLELGDSALYLCASSRLGPPSYEQYFGPGTRLTVT.

The CDR3 loop reads CASRGDSYSGNTIYF. The CDR3 DNA reads as TGTGCCAGCAGAGGGGACAGTTACTCTGGAAACACCATATATTTT. The V and J genes are TRBV27 and TRBJ1-3; 7 nucleotides align to TRBD1. The germline gives CDR1 MNHEY, CDR2 SMNVEV (reference sequence). CDR3 length: 15 residues. Trimming removed 6 bases from V and 0 bases from J; junction bases left unmatched: 5.

This clone appeared once. The chain has TRBV25-1 and TRBJ1-6; D might be TRBD1 (6 bases). The CDR3 contains 14 residues. Between the trimmed V and J ends, which lost 6 bases and 4 bases, there was a span of 10 bases. Looked up from germline, CDR1 is MGHDK and CDR2 is SYGVNS. The CDR3 DNA follows: TGTGCCAGCAGCTGGACAGCATATAATTCACCCCTCCACTTT. Translating it yields CASSWTAYNSPLHF.

The J gene is TRBJ2-7, the V gene TRBV7-8, with D unresolved. The CDR3 has 14 residues. V lost 1 base and J 3 bases, leaving 10 bases between the germline ends. The germline V gene has CDR1 SGHVS and CDR2 FQNEAQ. CDR3 amino acids: CASSLGVGFYEQYF. CDR3 DNA: TGTGCCAGCAGCTTAGGCGTCGGATTCTACGAGCAGTACTTC.

The chain joins TRBV18 to TRBJ1-4; D is unresolved. CDR1 and CDR2 from the germline V gene are KGHSH and LQKENI. The CDR3 consists of 17 residues. Trimming stripped 6 bases from V and 0 bases from J, with 17 bases between. CDR3 residues: CASSPITGSATNEKLFF. CDR3 in DNA: TGTGCCAGCTCGCCGATTACGGGATCGGCAACTAATGAAAAACTGTTTTTT.

This chain joins TRBV11-2 and TRBJ2-7; D is possibly TRBD1 (6 bases). CDR1 SGHAT and CDR2 FQNNGV come from the germline V gene. The length of the CDR3 is 15 residues. The V and J ends lost 4 bases and 5 bases respectively, with 18 bases between them. This CDR3 reads CASSSVHKGVNEQYF. The CDR3 bases are TGTGCCAGCAGCTCCGTGCATAAGGGGGTCAACGAGCAGTACTTC.

The V call is TRBV11-2, the J call TRBJ2-3; D not certain. Germline values: CDR1 SGHAT, CDR2 FQNNGV. V lost 0 bases and J lost 7, with 23 bases in between. The CDR3 is 18 residues long. For the CDR3, the DNA is TGTGCCAGCAGCTTAGACGCCCTAGTCCCCCTGATTCTTAATACGCAGTATTTT. The encoded protein is CASSLDALVPLILNTQYF.

The V and J genes are TRBV11-3 and TRBJ2-1; D ambiguous. The V gene lost 3 bases and the J gene lost 10 bases, with 10 bases spanning the gap. The CDR3 contains 12 residues. The germline V gene encodes CDR1 SGHNT and CDR2 YENEEA. The CDR3 region is CASSFMSTEQFF. DNA of the CDR3: TGTGCCAGCAGCTTTATGTCGACCGAGCAGTTCTTC.

V usage is TRBV7-2 and J usage is TRBJ1-4; the D is unclear. CDR1 and CDR2 from the germline V gene are SGHTA and FQGNSA. The CDR3 extends over 15 amino acids. V shed 1 base and J shed 0 bases, with 6 bases lying between them. The CDR3: CASSLGSSTNEKLFF. CDR3 in DNA: TGTGCCAGCAGCTTAGGATCGTCAACTAATGAAAAACTGTTTTTT.

The V gene is TRBV19, the J gene TRBJ2-3, with TRBD2 identical over 10 bases. The V gene's germline CDR1 is LNHDA and CDR2 SQIVND (reference sequence). The CDR3 has 15 residues. Trimming removed 4 bases from V and 3 bases from J; junction bases left unmatched: 4. The CDR3 loop is CASSSLAGVTDTQYF. CDR3 DNA: TGTGCCAGTAGTAGTCTAGCGGGAGTTACAGATACGCAGTATTTT.

This rearrangement joins TRBV10-1 to TRBJ2-3; 9 nucleotides line up with TRBD2. Trimming removed 0 bases from V and 4 bases from J; junction bases left unmatched: 2. The CDR3 has 15 residues. The germline V gene has CDR1 WNHNN and CDR2 SYGVQD (reference sequence). CDR3 region: CASSESLAGPDTQYF. CDR3 DNA: TGCGCCAGCAGTGAGTCCCTAGCGGGGCCAGATACGCAGTATTTT.

The chain uses TRBV5-6 and TRBJ1-4; maybe TRBD1 (6 bases). The CDR3 is 14 residues long. The ends were cut back, 1 base at V and 6 bases at J, with 10 bases in the middle. Germline V CDR1 and CDR2: SGHDT, YYEEEE. DNA for the CDR3: TGTGCCAGCAGCTTGCGGGGGGCTTATGAAAAACTGTTTTTT. Amino acid sequence: CASSLRGAYEKLFF.